These T cell receptor beta chains were read from a single sample in a study of blood T cell repertoires in COVID-19. Data came from immunoSEQ multiplex PCR; TCRdb stores just in-frame clones and leaves some out. Among about 250,000 clones listed, 80% to 90% were seen once. Sequencing was carried out using peripheral blood. The receptors come from a man aged 35-49 years with active or convalescent COVID-19. CDR3s include the opening cysteine and the closing phenylalanine or tryptophan. A D gene is named only where the DNA matches it firmly. The size entry is marked missing in some rows and otherwise reads once, few, many or a size class.

TRBD2 | TRBJ2-1 | TRBV3-1/TRBV3-2 | - | TGTGCCAGCAGCCAAGATCTAACTAGCGGGCGTGCTTACAATGAGCAGTTCTTC | CASSQDLTSGRAYNEQFF
TRBD2 | TRBJ2-5 | TRBV7-2 | - | TGTGCCAGCAGCTCATCATTTGCGGGGGGCGGGACCCAGTACTTC | CASSSSFAGGGTQYF
TRBD2 | TRBJ2-4 | TRBV5-6 | few | TGTGCCAGCAGCTCAAGGACTAGCGGGAGGGCAAACATTCAGTACTTC | CASSSRTSGRANIQYF
- | TRBJ2-7 | TRBV6-1 | - | TGTGCCAGCAGTGAAGGTGCGGGGAAGTACGAGCAGTACTTC | CASSEGAGKYEQYF
- | TRBJ2-2 | TRBV19 | - | TGTGCCAGTAGTGTACAGGGTACCGGGGAGCTGTTTTTT | CASSVQGTGELFF
TRBD2 | TRBJ2-3 | TRBV16 | - | TGTGCCAGCAGCCCGGAGCGGGGGGGGACAGATACGCAGTATTTT | CASSPERGGTDTQYF
- | TRBJ2-3 | TRBV6-5 | - | TGTGCCAGCAGGAGGGACATCACAGATACGCAGTATTTT | CASRRDITDTQYF
TRBD1 | TRBJ1-5 | TRBV19 | few | TGTGCCAGTAGTCCCTTACAGGGGGGCCCTGGGAGCAATCAGCCCCAGCATTTT | CASSPLQGGPGSNQPQHF
TRBD2 | TRBJ2-1 | TRBV5-1 | - | TGCGCCAGCAGCTTGGCCCTAGCGGGTGCCTACAATGAGCAGTTCTTC | CASSLALAGAYNEQFF
TRBD1 | TRBJ2-7 | TRBV2 | - | TGTGCCAGCATTCCAATGGGACAGGGGAAATACGAGCAGTACTTC | CASIPMGQGKYEQYF
- | TRBJ1-1 | TRBV18 | once | TGTGCCAGCTCACCACCGGGCAGGAACACTGAAGCTTTCTTT | CASSPPGRNTEAFF
TRBD1 | TRBJ1-3 | TRBV10-3 | - | TGTGCCATCAGTGAGCAGGGGGCTGGAAACACCATATATTTT | CAISEQGAGNTIYF
- | TRBJ2-7 | TRBV7-9 | - | TGTGCCAGCAGCCCATTGACAGGCGTCTACGAGCAGTACTTC | CASSPLTGVYEQYF
TRBD1 | TRBJ1-2 | TRBV24-1 | - | TGTGCCACCAGTGATGGGGGACAGACTAACTATGGCTACACCTTC | CATSDGGQTNYGYTF
- | TRBJ2-5 | TRBV29-1 | - | TGCAGCCCTCTAGTAGTGGGACACCTCCAAGAGACCCAGTACTTC | CSPLVVGHLQETQYF
TRBD1 | TRBJ1-1 | TRBV11-2 | - | TGTGCCAGCAGAGACAGGGGTATGAACACTGAAGCTTTCTTT | CASRDRGMNTEAFF
- | TRBJ1-1 | TRBV10-3 | - | TGTGCCATCAGTGTACAGGGGAACACTGAAGCTTTCTTT | CAISVQGNTEAFF
TRBD1 | TRBJ1-4 | TRBV5-6 | - | TGTGCCAGCAGCCTACAGGGGGCGGGGGAAAAACTGTTTTTT | CASSLQGAGEKLFF
TRBD1 | TRBJ2-1 | TRBV27 | - | TGTGCCAGCAGTTCGGCAGGGACAGGCAGACACAATGAGCAGTTCTTC | CASSSAGTGRHNEQFF
TRBD1 | TRBJ2-4 | TRBV14 | - | TGTGCCAGCAGCCGTCGACAGGGGCTGGAAGTCAAAAACATTCAGTACTTC | CASSRRQGLEVKNIQYF
- | TRBJ2-7 | TRBV25-1 | - | TGTGCCAGCAGTGGCGGGACGGTCCATCGCGAGCAGTACTTC | CASSGGTVHREQYF
- | TRBJ1-1 | TRBV28 | - | TGTGCCAGCAGTTATCAATCTGAAGCTTTCTTT | CASSYQSEAFF
- | TRBJ1-1 | TRBV5-6 | - | TGTGCCAGCAGCTTTCGGGGGTATCAGACTGAAGCTTTCTTT | CASSFRGYQTEAFF
TRBD1 | TRBJ1-2 | TRBV5-4 | - | TGTGCCAGCAGCCCGGGGACAGGGGTGGGCTATGGCTACACCTTC | CASSPGTGVGYGYTF
TRBD2 | TRBJ2-7 | TRBV28 | - | TGTGCCAGCAGTCACGGGAGGGGACTAGCGGCGCGGTACGAGCAGTACTTC | CASSHGRGLAARYEQYF
TRBD1 | TRBJ1-4 | TRBV27 | - | TGTGCCAGCAGTGCGACAGGGGGAAGTTTAATCATTGAAAAACTGTTTTTT | CASSATGGSLIIEKLFF